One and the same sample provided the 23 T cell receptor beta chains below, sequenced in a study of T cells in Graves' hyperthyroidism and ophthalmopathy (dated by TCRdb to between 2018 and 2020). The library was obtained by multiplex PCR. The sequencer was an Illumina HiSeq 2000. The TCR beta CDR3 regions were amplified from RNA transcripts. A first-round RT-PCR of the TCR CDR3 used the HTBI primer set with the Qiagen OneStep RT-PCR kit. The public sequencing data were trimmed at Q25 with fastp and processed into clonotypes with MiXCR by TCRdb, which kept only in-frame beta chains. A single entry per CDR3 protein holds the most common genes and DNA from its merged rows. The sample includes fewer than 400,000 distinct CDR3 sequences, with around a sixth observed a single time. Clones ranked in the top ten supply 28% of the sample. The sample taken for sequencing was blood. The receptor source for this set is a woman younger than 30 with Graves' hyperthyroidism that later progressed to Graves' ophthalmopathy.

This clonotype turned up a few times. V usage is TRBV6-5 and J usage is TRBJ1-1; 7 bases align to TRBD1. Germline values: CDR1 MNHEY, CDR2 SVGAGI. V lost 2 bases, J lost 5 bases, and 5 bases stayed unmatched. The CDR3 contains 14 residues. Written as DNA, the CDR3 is TGTGCCAGCAGTTACGAGGGGGCTGGGACTGAAGCTTTCTTT. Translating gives CASSYEGAGTEAFF.

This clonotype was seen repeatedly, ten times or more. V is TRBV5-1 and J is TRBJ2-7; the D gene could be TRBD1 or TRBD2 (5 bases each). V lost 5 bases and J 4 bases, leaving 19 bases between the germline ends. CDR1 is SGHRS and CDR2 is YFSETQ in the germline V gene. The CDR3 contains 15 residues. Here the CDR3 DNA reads TGCGCCAGCAGAGTGGTGGGGGTGGCCCTTTACGAGCAGTACTTC. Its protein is CASRVVGVALYEQYF.

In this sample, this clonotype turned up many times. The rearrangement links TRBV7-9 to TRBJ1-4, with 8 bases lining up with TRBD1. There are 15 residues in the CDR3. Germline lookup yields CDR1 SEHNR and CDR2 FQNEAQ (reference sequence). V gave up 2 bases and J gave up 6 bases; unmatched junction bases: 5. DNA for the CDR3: TGTGCCAGCAGCTTACAGGGGGCTGGTTATGAAAAACTGTTTTTT. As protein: CASSLQGAGYEKLFF.

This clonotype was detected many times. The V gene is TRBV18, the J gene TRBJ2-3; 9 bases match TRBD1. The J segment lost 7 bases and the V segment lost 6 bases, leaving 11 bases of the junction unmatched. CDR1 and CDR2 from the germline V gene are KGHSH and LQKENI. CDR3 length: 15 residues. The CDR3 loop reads CASSPSGTGLNTQYF. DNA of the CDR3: TGTGCCAGCTCGCCATCCGGGACAGGGCTGAATACGCAGTATTTT.

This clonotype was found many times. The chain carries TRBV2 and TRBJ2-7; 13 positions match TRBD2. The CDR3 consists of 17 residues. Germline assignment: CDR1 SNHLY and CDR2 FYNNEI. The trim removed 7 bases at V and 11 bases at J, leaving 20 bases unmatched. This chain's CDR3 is CASNGQWTSGSLKVKYF. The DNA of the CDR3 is TGTGCCAGCAATGGACAATGGACTAGCGGGAGCCTGAAGGTGAAGTACTTC.

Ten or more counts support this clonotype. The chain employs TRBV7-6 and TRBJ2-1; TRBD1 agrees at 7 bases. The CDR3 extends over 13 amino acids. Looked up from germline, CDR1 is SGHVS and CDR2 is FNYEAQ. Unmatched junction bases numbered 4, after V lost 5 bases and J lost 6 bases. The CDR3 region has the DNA TGTGCCAGCAGCACGGGACAGCCCAATGAGCAGTTCTTC. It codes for CASSTGQPNEQFF.

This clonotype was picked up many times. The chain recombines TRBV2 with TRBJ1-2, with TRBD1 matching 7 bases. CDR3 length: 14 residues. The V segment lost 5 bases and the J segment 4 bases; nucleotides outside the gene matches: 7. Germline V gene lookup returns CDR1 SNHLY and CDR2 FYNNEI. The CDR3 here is CASSSINRGYGYTF. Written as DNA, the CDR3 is TGTGCCAGCAGTTCAATTAACAGGGGCTATGGCTACACCTTC. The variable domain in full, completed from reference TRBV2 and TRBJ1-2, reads EPEVTQTPSHQVTQMGQEVILRCVPISNHLYFYWYRQILGQKVEFLVSFYNNEISEKSEIFDDQFSVERPDGSNFTLKIRSTKLEDSAMYFCASSSINRGYGYTFGSGTRLTVV.

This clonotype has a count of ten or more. This CDR3 reads CAISEAGEYRRETQYF. The DNA of the CDR3 is TGTGCCATCAGTGAGGCAGGGGAGTATCGTAGAGAGACCCAGTACTTC. This chain links TRBV10-3 with TRBJ2-5; a possible D gene is TRBD1 (6 bases). The V gene's germline CDR1 is ENHRY and CDR2 SYGVKD. This CDR3 has 16 amino acids. The germline V and J ends were trimmed by 2 bases and 4 bases, with 17 bases remaining between them.

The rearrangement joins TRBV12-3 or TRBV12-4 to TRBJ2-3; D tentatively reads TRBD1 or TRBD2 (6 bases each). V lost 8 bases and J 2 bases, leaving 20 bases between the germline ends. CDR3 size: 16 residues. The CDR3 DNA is TGTGCCAGCTGGCCTGGGGTGGGGGGCCTCACAGATACGCAGTATTTT. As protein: CASWPGVGGLTDTQYF.

The CDR3 sequence: CSASSGSRTDTQYF. CDR3 sequence (DNA): TGCAGTGCCTCTAGCGGGAGCCGCACAGATACGCAGTATTTT. V and J are TRBV20-1 and TRBJ2-3, with 10 bases aligning to TRBD2. Germline loops: CDR1 DFQATT, CDR2 SNEGSKA (reference sequence). V lost 6 bases and J lost 1; bases outside the gene matches: 4. There are 14 residues in the CDR3.

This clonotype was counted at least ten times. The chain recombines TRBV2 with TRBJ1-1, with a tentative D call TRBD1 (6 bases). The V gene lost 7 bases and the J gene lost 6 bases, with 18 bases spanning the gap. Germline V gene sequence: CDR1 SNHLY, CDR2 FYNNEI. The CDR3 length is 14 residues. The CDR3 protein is CASIWTALSPEAFF. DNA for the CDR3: TGTGCCAGCATCTGGACAGCCCTCTCCCCTGAAGCTTTCTTT.

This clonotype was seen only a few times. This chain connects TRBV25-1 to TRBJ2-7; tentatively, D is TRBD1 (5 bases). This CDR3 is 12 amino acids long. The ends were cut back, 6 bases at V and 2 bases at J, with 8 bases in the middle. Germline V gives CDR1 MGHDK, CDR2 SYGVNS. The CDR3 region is CASSDRTYEQYF. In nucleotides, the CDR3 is TGTGCCAGCAGCGACAGAACCTACGAGCAGTACTTC.

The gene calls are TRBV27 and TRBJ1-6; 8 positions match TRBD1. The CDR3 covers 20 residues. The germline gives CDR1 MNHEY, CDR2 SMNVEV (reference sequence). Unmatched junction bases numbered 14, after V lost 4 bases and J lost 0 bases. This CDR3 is CASSYTGQAEVSSYNSPLHF. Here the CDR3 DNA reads TGTGCCAGCAGTTACACGGGACAGGCCGAAGTGAGCTCCTATAATTCACCCCTCCACTTT.

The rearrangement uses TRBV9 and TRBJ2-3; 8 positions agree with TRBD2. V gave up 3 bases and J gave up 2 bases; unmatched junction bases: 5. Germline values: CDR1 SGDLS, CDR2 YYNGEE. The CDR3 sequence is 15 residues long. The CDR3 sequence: CASSAGGVHTDTQYF. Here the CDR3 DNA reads TGTGCCAGCAGCGCCGGGGGGGTCCACACAGATACGCAGTATTTT.

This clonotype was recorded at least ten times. The CDR3 sequence is CASSLAGQGKYEQFF. CDR3 bases: TGTGCCAGCAGCTTAGCGGGACAGGGGAAGTATGAGCAGTTCTTC. The chain recombines TRBV7-2 with TRBJ2-1; TRBD1 matches at 10 bases. Losses at the gene ends were 0 bases for V and 8 bases for J; bases not matched to a gene: 4. The CDR3 has 15 amino acids. The germline gives CDR1 SGHTA, CDR2 FQGNSA.

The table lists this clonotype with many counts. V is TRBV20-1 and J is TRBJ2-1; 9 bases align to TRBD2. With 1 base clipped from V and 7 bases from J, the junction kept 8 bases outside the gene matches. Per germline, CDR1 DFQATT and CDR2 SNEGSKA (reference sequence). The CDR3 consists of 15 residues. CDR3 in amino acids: CSARARGTSSNEQFF. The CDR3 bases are TGCAGTGCTAGAGCGCGCGGGACTAGCTCTAATGAGCAGTTCTTC.

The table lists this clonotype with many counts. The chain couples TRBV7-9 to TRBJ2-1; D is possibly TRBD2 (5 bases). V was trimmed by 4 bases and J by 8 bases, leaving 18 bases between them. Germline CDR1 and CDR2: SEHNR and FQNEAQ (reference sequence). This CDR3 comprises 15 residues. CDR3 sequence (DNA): TGTGCCAGCAGCTCCGCTAGCCGCCGGGGTGATGAGCAGTTCTTC. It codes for CASSSASRRGDEQFF.

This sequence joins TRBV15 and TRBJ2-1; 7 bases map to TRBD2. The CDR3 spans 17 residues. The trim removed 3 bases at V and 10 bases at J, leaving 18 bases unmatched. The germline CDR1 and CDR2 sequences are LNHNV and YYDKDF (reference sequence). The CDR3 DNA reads TGTGCCACCAGCAGGGCCCGCGGGGGTAGCACGATAGGGGAGCAGTTCTTC. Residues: CATSRARGGSTIGEQFF.

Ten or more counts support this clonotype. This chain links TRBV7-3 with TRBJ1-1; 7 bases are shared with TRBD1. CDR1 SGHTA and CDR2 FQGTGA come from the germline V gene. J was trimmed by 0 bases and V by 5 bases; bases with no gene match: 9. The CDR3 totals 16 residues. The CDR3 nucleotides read TGTGCCAGCAGCCCACTACCGGGACAGATGAACACTGAAGCTTTCTTT. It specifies CASSPLPGQMNTEAFF.

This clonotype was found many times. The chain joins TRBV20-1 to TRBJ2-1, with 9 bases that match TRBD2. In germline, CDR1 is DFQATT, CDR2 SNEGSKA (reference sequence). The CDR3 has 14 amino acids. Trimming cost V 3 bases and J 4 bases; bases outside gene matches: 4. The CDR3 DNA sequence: TGCAGTGCTAGTAACAGCGGGGGGTACAATGAGCAGTTCTTC. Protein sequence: CSASNSGGYNEQFF.

In DNA, the CDR3 is TGTGCCTGGAGTACCGGACTAGCGGGATCAAGCGAGCAGTACTTC. Translation gives CAWSTGLAGSSEQYF. This chain connects TRBV30 to TRBJ2-7; TRBD2 agrees at 12 bases. Germline CDR1 GTSNPN, CDR2 SVGIG (reference sequence). The V segment lost 2 bases and the J segment 6 bases; nucleotides outside the gene matches: 8. The CDR3 is 15 residues long.

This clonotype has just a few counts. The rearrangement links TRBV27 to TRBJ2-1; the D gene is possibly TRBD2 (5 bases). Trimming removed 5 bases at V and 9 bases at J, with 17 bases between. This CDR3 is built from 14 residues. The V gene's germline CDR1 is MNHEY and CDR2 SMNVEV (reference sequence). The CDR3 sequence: CASSPQDLYGEQFF. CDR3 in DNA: TGTGCCAGCAGTCCCCAGGACTTGTATGGTGAGCAGTTCTTC.

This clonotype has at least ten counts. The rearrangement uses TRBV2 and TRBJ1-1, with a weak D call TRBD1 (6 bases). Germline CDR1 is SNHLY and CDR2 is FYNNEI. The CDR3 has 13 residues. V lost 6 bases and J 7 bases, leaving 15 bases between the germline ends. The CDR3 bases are TGTGCCAGCAGACTCCCTGGGGGCGGTGAAGCTTTCTTT. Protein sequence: CASRLPGGGEAFF.